This T cell receptor beta chain emerged from a study of regulatory T cells in long-lasting Graves disease. The TCR beta library used iRepertoire HTBI primers with Arm-PCR amplification of CDR3. TCRdb called the multiplex PCR reads again in MiXCR, with one record for every CDR3 protein. In the table there are roughly 500,000 distinct CDR3 sequences, 12% of which are singletons. As to time point: newly diagnosed GD, antithyroid drugs for less than 3 months. The TCR library was made from RNA that had been extracted from PBMCs in TRIzol. Germline V lookup: CDR1 MNHEY, CDR2 SVGAGI. The V gene lost 2 bases and the J gene lost 8 bases, with 15 bases spanning the gap. The CDR3 sequence is 15 residues long. This clonotype came up many times. The sample also formed part of further work on T cells in Graves' hyperthyroidism and ophthalmopathy.

Sequencing used peripheral blood mononuclear cells (PBMCs), obtained at new diagnosis, from a patient treated with antithyroid drugs. This clonotype was sampled from a woman in her twenties or thirties with Graves disease. This sequence joins TRBV6-5 and TRBJ1-4, with D unresolved. The CDR3 bases are TGTGCCAGCAGTTACAGTGGTGGGGTTTTCGAAAAACTGTTTTTT. Encoded protein: CASSYSGGVFEKLFF.